This T cell receptor beta chain comes out of a study of identical twins. The sample holds many counts of this clonotype. A universal primer binding site was introduced by template switching. The final cDNA contained unique molecular identifiers. In TCRdb, the 5' RACE reads were re-called with MiXCR into one record per CDR3 protein. The repertoire holds hundreds of thousands of distinct CDR3 sequences, with roughly 7% as singletons. The germline CDR1 and CDR2 sequences are DFQATT and SNEGSKA (reference sequence). Trimming took off 4 bases at V and 1 base at J, with 13 bases between the two ends. CDR3 length: 14 residues. This sample also appeared in a second study, on yellow fever vaccine responses in identical twins.

The clonotype originates from a woman aged 18-35 years in good health. The sequenced sample was memory (CD45RO+) T cells sorted from blood. The chain recombines TRBV20-1 with TRBJ1-1; D is possibly TRBD1 (5 bases). Here the CDR3 reads CSATPREKNTEAFF. The CDR3 nucleotides are TGCAGTGCTACCCCCAGGGAAAAGAACACTGAAGCTTTCTTT.